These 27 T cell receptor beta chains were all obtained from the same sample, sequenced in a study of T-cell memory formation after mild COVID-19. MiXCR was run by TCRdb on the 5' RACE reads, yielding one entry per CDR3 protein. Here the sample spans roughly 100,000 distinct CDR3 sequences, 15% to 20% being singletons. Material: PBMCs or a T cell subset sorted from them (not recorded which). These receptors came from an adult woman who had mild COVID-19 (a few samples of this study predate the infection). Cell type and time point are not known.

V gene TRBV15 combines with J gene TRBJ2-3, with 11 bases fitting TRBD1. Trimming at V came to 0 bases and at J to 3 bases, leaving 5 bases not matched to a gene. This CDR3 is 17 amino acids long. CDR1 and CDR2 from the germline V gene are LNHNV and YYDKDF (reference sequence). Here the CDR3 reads CATSRDRGQGETDTQYF. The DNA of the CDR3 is TGTGCCACCAGCAGAGATCGGGGACAGGGGGAGACAGATACGCAGTATTTT.

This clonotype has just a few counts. The DNA for the CDR3 is TGTGCCACCAGCAGATCCGCTTTAGACGAGCAGTACTTC. Protein: CATSRSALDEQYF. This chain uses TRBV15 with TRBJ2-7, with D hard to call. The CDR3 is made up of 13 amino acids. Per the germline V gene, CDR1 is LNHNV and CDR2 is YYDKDF (reference sequence). V was trimmed by 2 bases and J by 5 bases, leaving 10 bases between them.

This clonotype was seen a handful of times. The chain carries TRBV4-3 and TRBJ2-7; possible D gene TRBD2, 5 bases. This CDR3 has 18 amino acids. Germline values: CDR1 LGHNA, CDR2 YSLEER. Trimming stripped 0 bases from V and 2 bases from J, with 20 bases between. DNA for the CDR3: TGCGCCAGCAGCCAAGACTCTCTAGCCGGAGAAGGAGCCTACGAGCAGTACTTC. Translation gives CASSQDSLAGEGAYEQYF.

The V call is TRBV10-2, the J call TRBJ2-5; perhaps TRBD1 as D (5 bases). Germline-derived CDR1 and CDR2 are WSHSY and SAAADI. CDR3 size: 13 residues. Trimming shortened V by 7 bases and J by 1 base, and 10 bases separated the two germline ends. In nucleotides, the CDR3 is TGCGCCAGCACCCAGGGTTTCCAAGAGACCCAGTACTTC. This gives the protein CASTQGFQETQYF.

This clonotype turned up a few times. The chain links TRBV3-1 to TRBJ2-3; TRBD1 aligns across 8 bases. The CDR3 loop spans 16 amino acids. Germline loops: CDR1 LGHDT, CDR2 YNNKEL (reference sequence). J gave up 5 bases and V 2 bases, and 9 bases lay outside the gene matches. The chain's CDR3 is CASSQLPGGAVDTQYF. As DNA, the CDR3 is TGTGCCAGCAGCCAACTCCCAGGGGGCGCGGTAGATACGCAGTATTTT.

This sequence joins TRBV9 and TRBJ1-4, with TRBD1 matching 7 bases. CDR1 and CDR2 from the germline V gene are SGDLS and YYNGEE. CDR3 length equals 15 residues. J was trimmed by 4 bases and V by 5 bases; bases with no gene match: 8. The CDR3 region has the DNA TGTGCCAGCAGTCTAGATGGGACAGATAATGAAAAACTGTTTTTT. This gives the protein CASSLDGTDNEKLFF.

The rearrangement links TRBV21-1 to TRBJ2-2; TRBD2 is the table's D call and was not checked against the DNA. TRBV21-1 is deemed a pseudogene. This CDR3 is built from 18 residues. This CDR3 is CASSVGTHQLSITGELFF. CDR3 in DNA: TGTGCCAGCAGCGTCGGGACTCACCAACTCTCGATCACCGGGGAGCTGTTTTTT.

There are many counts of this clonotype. The CDR3 protein is CASSKTPSGDEQFF. In DNA form, the CDR3 reads TGTGCCAGCAGTAAAACCCCTAGTGGGGATGAGCAGTTCTTC. This chain links TRBV27 with TRBJ2-1; D gene ambiguous. CDR3 length: 14 residues. Looked up from germline, CDR1 is MNHEY and CDR2 is SMNVEV (reference sequence). V gave up 5 bases and J gave up 8 bases, with 16 bases separating them.

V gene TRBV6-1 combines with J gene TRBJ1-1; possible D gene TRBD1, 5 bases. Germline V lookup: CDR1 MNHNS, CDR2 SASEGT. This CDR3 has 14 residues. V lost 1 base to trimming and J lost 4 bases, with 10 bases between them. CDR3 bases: TGTGCCAGCAGTGAAGTCTGGGGGAGCACTGAAGCTTTCTTT. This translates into CASSEVWGSTEAFF.

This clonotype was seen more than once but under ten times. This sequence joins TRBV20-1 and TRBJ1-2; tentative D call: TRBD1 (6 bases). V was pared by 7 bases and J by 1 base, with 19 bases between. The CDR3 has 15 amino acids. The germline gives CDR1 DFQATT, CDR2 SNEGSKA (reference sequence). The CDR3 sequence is CSVPNRDSFNYGYTF. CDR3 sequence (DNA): TGCAGTGTTCCGAACAGGGACTCCTTTAACTATGGCTACACCTTC.

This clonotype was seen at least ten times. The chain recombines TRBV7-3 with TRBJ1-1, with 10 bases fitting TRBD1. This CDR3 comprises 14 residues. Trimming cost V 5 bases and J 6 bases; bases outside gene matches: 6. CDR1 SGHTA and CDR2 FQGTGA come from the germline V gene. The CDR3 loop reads CASSPGTGVPEAFF. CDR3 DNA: TGTGCCAGCAGCCCCGGGACAGGGGTTCCTGAAGCTTTCTTT.

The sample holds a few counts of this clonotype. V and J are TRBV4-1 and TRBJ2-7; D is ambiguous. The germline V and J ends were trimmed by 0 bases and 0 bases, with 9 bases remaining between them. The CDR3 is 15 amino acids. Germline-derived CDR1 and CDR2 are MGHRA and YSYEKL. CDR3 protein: CASSQDLYDSYEQYF. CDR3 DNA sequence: TGCGCCAGCAGCCAAGATCTATACGACTCCTACGAGCAGTACTTC.

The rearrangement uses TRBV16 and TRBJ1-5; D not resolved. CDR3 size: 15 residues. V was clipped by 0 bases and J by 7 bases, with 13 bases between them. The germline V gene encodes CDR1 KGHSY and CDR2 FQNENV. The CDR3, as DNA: TGTGCCAGCAGCCAATCGATTGTAGACGGACAGCCCCAGCATTTT. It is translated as CASSQSIVDGQPQHF.

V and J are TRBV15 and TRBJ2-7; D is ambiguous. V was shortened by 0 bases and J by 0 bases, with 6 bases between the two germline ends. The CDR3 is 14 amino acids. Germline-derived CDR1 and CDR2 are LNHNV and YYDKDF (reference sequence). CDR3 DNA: TGTGCCACCAGCAGAGACCGGACCTCCTACGAGCAGTACTTC. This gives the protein CATSRDRTSYEQYF.

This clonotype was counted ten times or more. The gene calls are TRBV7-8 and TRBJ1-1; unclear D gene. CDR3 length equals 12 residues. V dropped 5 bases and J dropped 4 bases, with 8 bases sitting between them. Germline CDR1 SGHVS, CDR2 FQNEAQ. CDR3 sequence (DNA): TGTGCCAGCAGCCTGGGGAGCACTGAAGCTTTCTTT. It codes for CASSLGSTEAFF.

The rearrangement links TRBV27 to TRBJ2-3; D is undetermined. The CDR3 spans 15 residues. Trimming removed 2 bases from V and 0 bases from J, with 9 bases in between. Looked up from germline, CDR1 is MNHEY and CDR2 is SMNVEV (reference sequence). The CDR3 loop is CASSLLDSSTDTQYF. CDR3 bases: TGTGCCAGCAGTTTACTAGACTCTAGCACAGATACGCAGTATTTT.

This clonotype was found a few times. CDR3 DNA sequence: TGTGCCAGCAGCATAGACTACTCGGCTGAGCAGTTCTTC. Amino acid sequence: CASSIDYSAEQFF. The chain combines TRBV9 with TRBJ2-1; D possibly corresponds to TRBD2 (5 bases). Germline V gene lookup returns CDR1 SGDLS and CDR2 YYNGEE. The CDR3 covers 13 residues. The ends were cut back, 4 bases at V and 9 bases at J, with 14 bases in the middle.

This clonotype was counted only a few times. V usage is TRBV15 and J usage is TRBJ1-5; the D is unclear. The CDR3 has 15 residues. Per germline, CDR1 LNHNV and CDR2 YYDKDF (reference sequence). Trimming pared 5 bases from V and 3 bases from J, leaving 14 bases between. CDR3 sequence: CATSLYSFTNQPQHF. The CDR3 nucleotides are TGTGCCACCAGCCTCTACTCATTCACCAATCAGCCCCAGCATTTT. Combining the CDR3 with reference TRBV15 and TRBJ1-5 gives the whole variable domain DAMVIQNPRYQVTQFGKPVTLSCSQTLNHNVMYWYQQKSSQAPKLLFHYYDKDFNNEADTPDNFQSRRPNTSFCFLDIRSPGLGDTAMYLCATSLYSFTNQPQHFGDGTRLSIL.

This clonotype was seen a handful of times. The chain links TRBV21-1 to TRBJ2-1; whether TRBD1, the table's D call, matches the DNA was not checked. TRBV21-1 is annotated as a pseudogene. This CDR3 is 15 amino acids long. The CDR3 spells CASPPRDRGCNEQFF. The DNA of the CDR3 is TGTGCCAGCCCTCCCCGGGACAGGGGTTGCAATGAGCAGTTCTTC.

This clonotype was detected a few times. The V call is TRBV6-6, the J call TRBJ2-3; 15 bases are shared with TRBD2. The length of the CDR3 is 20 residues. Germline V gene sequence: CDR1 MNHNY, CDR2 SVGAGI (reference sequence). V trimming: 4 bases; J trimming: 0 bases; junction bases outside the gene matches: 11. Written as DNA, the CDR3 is TGTGCCAGCAGTTCCCCGGGACTAGCGGGGGGTCCCAGGAGCACAGATACGCAGTATTTT. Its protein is CASSSPGLAGGPRSTDTQYF.

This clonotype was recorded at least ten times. The CDR3 DNA reads as TGTGCCAGCAGCTTCCCCTTAACTGCCGGCCACGAGCAGTACTTC. The encoded protein is CASSFPLTAGHEQYF. This chain links TRBV7-9 with TRBJ2-7; D remains ambiguous. Germline values: CDR1 SEHNR, CDR2 FQNEAQ (reference sequence). Trimming took off 3 bases at V and 5 bases at J, with 17 bases between the two ends. The length of the CDR3 is 15 residues.

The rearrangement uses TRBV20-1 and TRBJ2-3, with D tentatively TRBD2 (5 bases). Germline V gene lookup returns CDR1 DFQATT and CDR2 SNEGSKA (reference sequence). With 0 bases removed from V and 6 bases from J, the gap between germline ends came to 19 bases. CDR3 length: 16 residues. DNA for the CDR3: TGCAGTGCTAGAGATACCGAGACTCCGACTATGGATACGCAGTATTTT. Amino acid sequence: CSARDTETPTMDTQYF.

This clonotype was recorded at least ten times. This chain's CDR3 is CASSRTSGISEQYF. CDR3 in DNA: TGTGCCAGCAGCCGGACTAGCGGGATCTCCGAGCAGTACTTC. J is TRBJ2-7 and V is TRBV7-9; 12 positions agree with TRBD2. Germline assignment: CDR1 SEHNR and CDR2 FQNEAQ (reference sequence). J lost 6 bases, V lost 5 bases, and 5 bases had no gene match. This CDR3 has 14 residues.

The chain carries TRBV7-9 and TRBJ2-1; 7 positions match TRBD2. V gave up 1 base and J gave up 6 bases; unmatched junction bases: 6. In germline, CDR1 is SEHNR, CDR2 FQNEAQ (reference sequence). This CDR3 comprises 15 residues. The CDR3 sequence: CASSLVTGGGNEQFF. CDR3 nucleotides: TGTGCCAGCAGCTTAGTTACGGGAGGAGGCAATGAGCAGTTCTTC.

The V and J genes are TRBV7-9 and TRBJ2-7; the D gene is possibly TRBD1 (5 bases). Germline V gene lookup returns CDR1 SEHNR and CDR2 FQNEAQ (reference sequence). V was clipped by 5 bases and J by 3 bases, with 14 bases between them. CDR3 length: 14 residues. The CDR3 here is CASSPPGQGYEQYF. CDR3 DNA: TGTGCCAGCAGCCCGCCAGGGCAAGGCTACGAGCAGTACTTC.

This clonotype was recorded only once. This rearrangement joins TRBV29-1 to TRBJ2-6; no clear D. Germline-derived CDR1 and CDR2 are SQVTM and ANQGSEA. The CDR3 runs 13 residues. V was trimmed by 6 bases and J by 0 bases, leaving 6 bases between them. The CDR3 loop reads CSVAPSGANVLTF. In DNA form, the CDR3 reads TGCAGCGTGGCTCCCTCTGGGGCCAACGTCCTGACTTTC.

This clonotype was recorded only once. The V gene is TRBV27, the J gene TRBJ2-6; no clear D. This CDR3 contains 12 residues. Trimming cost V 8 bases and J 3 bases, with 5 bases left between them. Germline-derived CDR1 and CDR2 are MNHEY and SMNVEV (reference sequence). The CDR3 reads CASVSGANVLTF. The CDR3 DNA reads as TGTGCCAGCGTCAGTGGGGCCAACGTCCTGACTTTC.